This T cell receptor beta chain comes out of a study of blood T cell repertoires in COVID-19. Study summary: The origin of the acute and convalescent COVID-19 samples was the United States, Italy and Spain. T cells, B-cell-depleted T cells, or PBMCs supplied cDNA or gDNA.

The V and J ends lost 4 bases and 4 bases, in that order; junction bases with no gene match: 8. The CDR3 runs to 15 residues. The V gene's germline CDR1 is SGHRS and CDR2 YFSETQ. Authors' analysis steps: Using reference gene primer amplification, nucleated cell counts were estimated. The table came from immunoSEQ multiplex PCR; TCRdb's copy has only in-frame clones and leaves some out. For V, J and clone size, that table is used; D and trimming come from the DNA. The table records about 97,000 clones, about 85% of them present only once. The sample taken for sequencing was peripheral blood. The V call is TRBV5-1, the J call TRBJ2-7; 10 bases map to TRBD1. The TCR originated in a woman between 70 and 85 years old with active or convalescent COVID-19. In nucleotides, the CDR3 is TGCGCCAGCAGCCAGACGACAGGGGGCCTTTACGAGCAGTACTTC. This sequence encodes CASSQTTGGLYEQYF.